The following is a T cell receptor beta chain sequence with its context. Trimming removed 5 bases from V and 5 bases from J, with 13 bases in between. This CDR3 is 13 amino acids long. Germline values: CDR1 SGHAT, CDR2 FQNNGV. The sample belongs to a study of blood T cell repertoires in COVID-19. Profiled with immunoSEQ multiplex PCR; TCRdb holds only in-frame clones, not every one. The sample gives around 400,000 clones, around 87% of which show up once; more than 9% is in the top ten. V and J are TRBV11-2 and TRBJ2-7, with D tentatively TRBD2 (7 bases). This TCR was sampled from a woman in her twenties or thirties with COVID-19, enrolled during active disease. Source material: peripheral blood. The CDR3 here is CASSPPGGDEQYF. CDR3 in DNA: TGTGCCAGCAGCCCCCCGGGGGGCGACGAGCAGTACTTC.